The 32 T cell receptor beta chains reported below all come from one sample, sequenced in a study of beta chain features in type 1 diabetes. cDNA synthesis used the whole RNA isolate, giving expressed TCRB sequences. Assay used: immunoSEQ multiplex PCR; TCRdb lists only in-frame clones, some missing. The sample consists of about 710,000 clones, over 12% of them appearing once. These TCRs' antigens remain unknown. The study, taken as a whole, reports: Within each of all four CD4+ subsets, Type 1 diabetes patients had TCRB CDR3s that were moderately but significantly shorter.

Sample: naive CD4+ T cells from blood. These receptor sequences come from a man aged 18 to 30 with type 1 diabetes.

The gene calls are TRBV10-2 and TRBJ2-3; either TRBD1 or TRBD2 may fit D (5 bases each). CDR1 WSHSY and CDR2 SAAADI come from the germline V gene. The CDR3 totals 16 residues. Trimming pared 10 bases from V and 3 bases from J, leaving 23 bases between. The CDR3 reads CATMSETEGKTDTQYF. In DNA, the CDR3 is TGCGCCACCATGTCCGAGACAGAGGGAAAAACAGATACGCAGTATTTT.

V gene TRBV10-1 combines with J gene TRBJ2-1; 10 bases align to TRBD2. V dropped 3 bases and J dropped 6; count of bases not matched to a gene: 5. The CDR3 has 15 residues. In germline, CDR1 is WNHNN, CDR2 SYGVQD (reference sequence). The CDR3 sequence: CASSESGRGGNEQFF. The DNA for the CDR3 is TGCGCCAGCAGTGAAAGCGGGAGGGGAGGCAATGAGCAGTTCTTC.

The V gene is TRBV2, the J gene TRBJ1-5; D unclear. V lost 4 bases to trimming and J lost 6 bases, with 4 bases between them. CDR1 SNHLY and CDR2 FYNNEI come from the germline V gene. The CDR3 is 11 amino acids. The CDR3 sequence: CASSAGQPQHF. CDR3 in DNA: TGTGCCAGCAGTGCCGGTCAGCCCCAGCATTTT.

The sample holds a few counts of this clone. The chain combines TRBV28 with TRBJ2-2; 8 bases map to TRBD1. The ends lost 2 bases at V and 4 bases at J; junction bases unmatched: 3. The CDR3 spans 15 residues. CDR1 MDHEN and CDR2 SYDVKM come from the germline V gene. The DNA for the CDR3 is TGTGCCAGCAGTTTAGGACAGGGCACCACCGGGGAGCTGTTTTTT. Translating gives CASSLGQGTTGELFF.

The CDR3 sequence is CASSDEGKTGVNYNEQFF. The CDR3 DNA reads as TGTGCCAGCAGTGATGAGGGGAAGACAGGGGTTAACTACAATGAGCAGTTCTTC. V and J are TRBV25-1 and TRBJ2-1, with 8 positions matching TRBD1. Looked up from germline, CDR1 is MGHDK and CDR2 is SYGVNS. The CDR3 length is 18 residues. The ends lost 3 bases at V and 3 bases at J; junction bases unmatched: 13.

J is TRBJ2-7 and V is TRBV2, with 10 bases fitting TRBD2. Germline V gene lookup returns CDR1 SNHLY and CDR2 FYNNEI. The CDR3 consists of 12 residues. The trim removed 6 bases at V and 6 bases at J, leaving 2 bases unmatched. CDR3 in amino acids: CASRGLATEQYF. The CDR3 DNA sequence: TGTGCCAGCAGGGGACTAGCGACCGAGCAGTACTTC.

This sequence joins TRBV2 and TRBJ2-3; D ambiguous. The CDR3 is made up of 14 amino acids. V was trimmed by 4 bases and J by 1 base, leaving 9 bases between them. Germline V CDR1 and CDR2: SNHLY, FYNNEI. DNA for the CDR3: TGTGCCAGCAGTGGTAACTCCCGCACAGATACGCAGTATTTT. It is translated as CASSGNSRTDTQYF. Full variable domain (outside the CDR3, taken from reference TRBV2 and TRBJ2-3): EPEVTQTPSHQVTQMGQEVILRCVPISNHLYFYWYRQILGQKVEFLVSFYNNEISEKSEIFDDQFSVERPDGSNFTLKIRSTKLEDSAMYFCASSGNSRTDTQYFGPGTRLTVL.

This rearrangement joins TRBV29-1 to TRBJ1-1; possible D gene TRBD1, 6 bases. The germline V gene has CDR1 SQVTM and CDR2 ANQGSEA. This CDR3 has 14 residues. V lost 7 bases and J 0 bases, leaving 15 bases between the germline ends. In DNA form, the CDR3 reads TGCAGCGGCGGACAGAACAGTATGAACACTGAAGCTTTCTTT. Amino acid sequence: CSGGQNSMNTEAFF.

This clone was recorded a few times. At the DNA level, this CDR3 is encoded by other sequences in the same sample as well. CDR3 sequence reads: CASSQGRETQYF. The CDR3 DNA sequence: TGTGCCAGCAGCCAAGGGCGAGAGACCCAGTACTTC. This chain uses TRBV6-5 with TRBJ2-5; no clear D. The germline V gene has CDR1 MNHEY and CDR2 SVGAGI. Between the trimmed V and J ends, which lost 6 bases and 4 bases, there was a span of 9 bases. There are 12 residues in the CDR3.

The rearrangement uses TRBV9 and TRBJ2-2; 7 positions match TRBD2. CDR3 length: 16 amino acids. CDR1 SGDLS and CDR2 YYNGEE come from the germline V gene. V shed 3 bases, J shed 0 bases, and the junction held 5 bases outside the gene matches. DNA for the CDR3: TGTGCCAGCAGCGGGACGGGGGGTTCGAACACCGGGGAGCTGTTTTTT. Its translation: CASSGTGGSNTGELFF.

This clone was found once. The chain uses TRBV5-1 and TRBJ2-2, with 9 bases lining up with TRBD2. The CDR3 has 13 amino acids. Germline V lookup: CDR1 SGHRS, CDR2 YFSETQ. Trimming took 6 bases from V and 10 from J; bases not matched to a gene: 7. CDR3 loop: CASISSGEEELFF. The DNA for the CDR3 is TGCGCCAGCATATCTAGCGGGGAGGAGGAGCTGTTTTTT.

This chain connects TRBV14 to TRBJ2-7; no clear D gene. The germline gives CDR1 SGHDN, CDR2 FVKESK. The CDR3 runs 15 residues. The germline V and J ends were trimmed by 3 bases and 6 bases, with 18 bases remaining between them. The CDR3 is CASSHAGPAVGEQYF. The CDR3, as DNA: TGTGCCAGCAGCCATGCCGGGCCAGCCGTTGGCGAGCAGTACTTC.

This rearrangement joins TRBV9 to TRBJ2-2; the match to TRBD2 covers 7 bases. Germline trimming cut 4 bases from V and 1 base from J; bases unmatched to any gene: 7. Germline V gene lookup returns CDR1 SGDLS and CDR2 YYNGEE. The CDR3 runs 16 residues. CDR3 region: CASSPRTRLNTGELFF. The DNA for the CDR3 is TGTGCCAGCAGCCCCCGGACTAGGCTGAACACCGGGGAGCTGTTTTTT.

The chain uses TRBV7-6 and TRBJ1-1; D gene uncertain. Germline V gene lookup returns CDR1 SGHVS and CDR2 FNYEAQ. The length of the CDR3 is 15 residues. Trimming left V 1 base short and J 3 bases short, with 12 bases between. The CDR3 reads CASSLVKLADTEAFF. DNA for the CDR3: TGTGCCAGCAGCTTAGTAAAATTGGCAGACACTGAAGCTTTCTTT.

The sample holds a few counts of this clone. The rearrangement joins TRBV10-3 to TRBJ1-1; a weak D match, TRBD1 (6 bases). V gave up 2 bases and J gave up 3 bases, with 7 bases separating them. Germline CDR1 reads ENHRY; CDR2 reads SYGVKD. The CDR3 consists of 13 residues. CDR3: CAISEGTHTEAFF. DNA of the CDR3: TGTGCCATCAGTGAGGGGACACACACTGAAGCTTTCTTT.

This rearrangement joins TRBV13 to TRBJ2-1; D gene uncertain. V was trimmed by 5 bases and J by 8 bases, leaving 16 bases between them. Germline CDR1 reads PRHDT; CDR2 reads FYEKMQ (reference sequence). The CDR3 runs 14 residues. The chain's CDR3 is CASSPQSFGYEQFF. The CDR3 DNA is TGTGCCAGCAGCCCCCAGAGTTTTGGGTATGAGCAGTTCTTC.

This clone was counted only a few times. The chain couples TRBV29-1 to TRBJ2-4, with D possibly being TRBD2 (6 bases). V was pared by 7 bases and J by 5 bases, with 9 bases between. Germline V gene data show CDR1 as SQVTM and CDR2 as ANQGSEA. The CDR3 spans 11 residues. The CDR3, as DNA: TGCAGCGGCGGGGTAGAAAACATTCAGTACTTC. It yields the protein CSGGVENIQYF. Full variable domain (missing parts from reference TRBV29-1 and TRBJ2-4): SAVISQKPSRDICQRGTSLTIQCQVDSQVTMMFWYRQQPGQSLTLIATANQGSEATYESGFVIDKFPISRPNLTFSTLTVSNMSPEDSSIYLCSGGVENIQYFGAGTRLSVL.

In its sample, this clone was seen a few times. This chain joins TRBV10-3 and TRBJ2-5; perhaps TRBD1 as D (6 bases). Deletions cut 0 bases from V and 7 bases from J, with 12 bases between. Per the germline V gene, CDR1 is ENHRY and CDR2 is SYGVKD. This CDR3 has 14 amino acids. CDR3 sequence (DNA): TGTGCCATCAGTGAGTCTGCAGGGGACGGGACCCAGTACTTC. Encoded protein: CAISESAGDGTQYF.

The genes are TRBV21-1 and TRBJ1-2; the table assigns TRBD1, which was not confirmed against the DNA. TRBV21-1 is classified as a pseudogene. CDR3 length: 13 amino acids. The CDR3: CASTITGSPGYTF. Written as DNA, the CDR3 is TGTGCCAGCACCATCACAGGATCGCCTGGCTACACCTTC.

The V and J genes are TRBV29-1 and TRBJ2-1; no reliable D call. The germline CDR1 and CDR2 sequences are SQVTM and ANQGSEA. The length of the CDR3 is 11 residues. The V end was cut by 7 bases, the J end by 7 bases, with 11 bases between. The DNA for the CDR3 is TGCAGCGGGAGTAGGCTTAATGAGCAGTTCTTC. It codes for CSGSRLNEQFF.

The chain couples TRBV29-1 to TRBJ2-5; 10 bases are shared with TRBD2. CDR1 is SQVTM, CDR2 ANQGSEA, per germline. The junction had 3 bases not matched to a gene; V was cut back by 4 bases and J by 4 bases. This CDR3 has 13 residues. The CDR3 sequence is CSVAKREGETQYF. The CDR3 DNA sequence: TGCAGCGTTGCAAAGCGGGAGGGAGAGACCCAGTACTTC.

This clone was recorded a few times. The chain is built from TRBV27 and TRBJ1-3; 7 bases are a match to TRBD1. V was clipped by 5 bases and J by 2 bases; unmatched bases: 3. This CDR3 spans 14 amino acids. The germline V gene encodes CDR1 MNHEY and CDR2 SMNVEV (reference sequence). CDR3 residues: CASSAQGAGNTIYF. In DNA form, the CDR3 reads TGTGCCAGCAGTGCCCAGGGGGCTGGAAACACCATATATTTT.

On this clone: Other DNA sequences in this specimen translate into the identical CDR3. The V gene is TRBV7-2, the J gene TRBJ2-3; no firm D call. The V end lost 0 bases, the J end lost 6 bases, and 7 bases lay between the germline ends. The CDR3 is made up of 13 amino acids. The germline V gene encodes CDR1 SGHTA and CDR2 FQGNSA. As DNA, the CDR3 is TGTGCCAGCAGCTTAGCGCTGGCGGATACGCAGTATTTT. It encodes CASSLALADTQYF. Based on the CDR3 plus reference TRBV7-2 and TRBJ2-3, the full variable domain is GAGVSQSPSNKVTEKGKDVELRCDPISGHTALYWYRQSLGQGLEFLIYFQGNSAPDKSGLPSDRFSAERTGGSVSTLTIQRTQQEDSAVYLCASSLALADTQYFGPGTRLTVL.

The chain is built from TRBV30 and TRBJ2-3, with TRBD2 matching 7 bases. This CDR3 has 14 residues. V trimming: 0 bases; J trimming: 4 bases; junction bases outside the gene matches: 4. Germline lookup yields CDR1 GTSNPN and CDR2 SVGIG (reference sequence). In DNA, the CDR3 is TGTGCCTGGAGTGTAATAGCGGGCGCAGATACGCAGTATTTT. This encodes CAWSVIAGADTQYF.

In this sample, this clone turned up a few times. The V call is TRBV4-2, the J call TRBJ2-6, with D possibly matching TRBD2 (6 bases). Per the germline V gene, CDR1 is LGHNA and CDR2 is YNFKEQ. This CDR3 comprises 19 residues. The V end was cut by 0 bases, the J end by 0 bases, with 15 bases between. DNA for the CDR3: TGTGCCAGCAGCCAAGAAGGGGCAGCGGGCCTCTCTGGGGCCAACGTCCTGACTTTC. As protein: CASSQEGAAGLSGANVLTF.

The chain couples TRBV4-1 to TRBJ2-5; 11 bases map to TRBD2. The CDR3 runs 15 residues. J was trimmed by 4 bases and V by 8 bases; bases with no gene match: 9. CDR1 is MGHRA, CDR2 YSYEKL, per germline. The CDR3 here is CASGASLAGGETQYF. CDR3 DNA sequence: TGCGCCAGCGGTGCGTCGCTAGCGGGAGGAGAGACCCAGTACTTC.

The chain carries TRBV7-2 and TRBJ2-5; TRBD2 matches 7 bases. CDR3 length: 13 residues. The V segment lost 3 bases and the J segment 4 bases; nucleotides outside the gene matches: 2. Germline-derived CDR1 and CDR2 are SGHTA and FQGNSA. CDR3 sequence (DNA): TGTGCCAGCAGCTTGGGGAGGGCAGAGACCCAGTACTTC. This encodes CASSLGRAETQYF.

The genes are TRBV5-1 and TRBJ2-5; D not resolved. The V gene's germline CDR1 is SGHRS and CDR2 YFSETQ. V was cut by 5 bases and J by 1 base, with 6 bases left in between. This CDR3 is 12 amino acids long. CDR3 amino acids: CASSRVQETQYF. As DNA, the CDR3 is TGCGCCAGCAGTCGGGTCCAAGAGACCCAGTACTTC.

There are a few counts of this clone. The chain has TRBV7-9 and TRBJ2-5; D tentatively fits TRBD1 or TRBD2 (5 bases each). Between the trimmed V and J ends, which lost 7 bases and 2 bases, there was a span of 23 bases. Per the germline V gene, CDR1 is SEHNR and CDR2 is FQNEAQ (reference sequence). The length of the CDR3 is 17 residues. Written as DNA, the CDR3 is TGTGCCAGCAAACCCCCCTGGGGCAGGGACCTTCAAGAGACCCAGTACTTC. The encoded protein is CASKPPWGRDLQETQYF.

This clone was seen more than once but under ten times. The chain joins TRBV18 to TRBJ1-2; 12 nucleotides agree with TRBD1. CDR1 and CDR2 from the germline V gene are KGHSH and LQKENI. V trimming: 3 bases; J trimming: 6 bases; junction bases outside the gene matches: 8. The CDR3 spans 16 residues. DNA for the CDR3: TGTGCCAGCTCACCTTCACGGGACAGGGGGCCCCATGGCTACACCTTC. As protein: CASSPSRDRGPHGYTF.

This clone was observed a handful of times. This chain's CDR3 is CASSLPGTSNYGYTF. Written as DNA, the CDR3 is TGTGCCAGCAGTTTACCGGGGACCTCTAACTATGGCTACACCTTC. This chain joins TRBV6-6 and TRBJ1-2; TRBD1 might be the D (5 bases). The V gene's germline CDR1 is MNHNY and CDR2 SVGAGI (reference sequence). CDR3 length: 15 amino acids. V was trimmed by 4 bases and J by 0 bases, leaving 12 bases between them.

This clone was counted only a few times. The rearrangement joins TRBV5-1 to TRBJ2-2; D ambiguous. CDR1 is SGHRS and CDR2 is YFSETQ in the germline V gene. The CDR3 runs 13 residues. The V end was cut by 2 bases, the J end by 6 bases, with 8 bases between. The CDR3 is CASSFNEAGELFF. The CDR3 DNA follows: TGCGCCAGCAGCTTCAACGAGGCCGGGGAGCTGTTTTTT.